This TCR beta chain derives from a study of blood T cell repertoires in COVID-19. Repertoires were generated with immunoSEQ multiplex PCR, while TCRdb's copy carries only in-frame clones and drops some. The sample holds about 210,000 clones, around 80% seen once. Per germline, CDR1 SEHNR and CDR2 FQNEAQ (reference sequence). V lost 4 bases to trimming and J lost 4 bases, with 19 bases between them. The CDR3 totals 16 residues. The V gene is TRBV7-9, the J gene TRBJ1-2; D remains ambiguous. The specimen was peripheral blood. This sequence originates from a woman between 35 and 50 years old with acute or convalescent COVID-19. The CDR3 nucleotides are TGTGCCAGCAGCTCGGAGGTGGCGATCTGGGGCTATGGCTACACCTTC. It is translated as CASSSEVAIWGYGYTF.